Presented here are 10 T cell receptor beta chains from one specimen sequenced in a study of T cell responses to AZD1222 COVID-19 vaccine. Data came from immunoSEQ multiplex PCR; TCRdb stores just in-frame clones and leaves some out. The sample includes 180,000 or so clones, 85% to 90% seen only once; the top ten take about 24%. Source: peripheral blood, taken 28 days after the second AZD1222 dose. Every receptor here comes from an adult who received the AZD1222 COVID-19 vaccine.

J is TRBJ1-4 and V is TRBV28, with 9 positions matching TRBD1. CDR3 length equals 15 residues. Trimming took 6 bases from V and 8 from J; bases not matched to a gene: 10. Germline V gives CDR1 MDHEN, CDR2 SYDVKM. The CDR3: CASSLAGQGEEKLFF. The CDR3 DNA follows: TGTGCCAGCAGCCTAGCGGGACAGGGAGAGGAAAAACTGTTTTTT.

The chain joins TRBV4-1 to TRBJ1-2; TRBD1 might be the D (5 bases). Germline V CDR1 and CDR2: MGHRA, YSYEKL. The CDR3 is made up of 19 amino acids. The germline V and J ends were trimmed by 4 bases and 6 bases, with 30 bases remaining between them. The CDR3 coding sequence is TGCGCCAGCAGCCCATCAATCTCGGGAGGGAGCGCTCCGGGGGATGGCTACACCTTC. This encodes CASSPSISGGSAPGDGYTF.

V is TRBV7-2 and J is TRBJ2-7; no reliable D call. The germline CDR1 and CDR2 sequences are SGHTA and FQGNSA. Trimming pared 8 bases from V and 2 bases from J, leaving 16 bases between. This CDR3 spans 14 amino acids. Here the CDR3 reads CASGFSGTAYEQYF. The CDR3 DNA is TGTGCCAGCGGGTTCAGTGGAACGGCCTACGAGCAGTACTTC.

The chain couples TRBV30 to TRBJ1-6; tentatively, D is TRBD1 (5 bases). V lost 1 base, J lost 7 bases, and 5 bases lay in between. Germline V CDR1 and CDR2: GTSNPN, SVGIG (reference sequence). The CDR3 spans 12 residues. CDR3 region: CAWSGQNSPLHF. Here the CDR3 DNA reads TGTGCCTGGAGTGGACAGAATTCACCCCTCCACTTT.

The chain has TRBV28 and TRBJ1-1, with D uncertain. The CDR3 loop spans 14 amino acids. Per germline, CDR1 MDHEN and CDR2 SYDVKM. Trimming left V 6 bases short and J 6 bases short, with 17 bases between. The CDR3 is CASRSYDRASEAFF. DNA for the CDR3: TGTGCCAGCAGATCCTATGACCGAGCTTCTGAAGCTTTCTTT.

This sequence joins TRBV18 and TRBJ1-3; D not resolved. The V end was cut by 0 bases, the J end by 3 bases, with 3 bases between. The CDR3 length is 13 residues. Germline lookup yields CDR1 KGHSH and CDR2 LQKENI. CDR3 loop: CASSPPVGNTIYF. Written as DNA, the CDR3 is TGTGCCAGCTCACCACCGGTTGGAAACACCATATATTTT. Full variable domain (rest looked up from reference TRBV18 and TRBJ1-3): NAGVMQNPRHLVRRRGQEARLRCSPMKGHSHVYWYRQLPEEGLKFMVYLQKENIIDESGMPKERFSAEFPKEGPSILRIQQVVRGDSAAYFCASSPPVGNTIYFGEGSWLTVV.

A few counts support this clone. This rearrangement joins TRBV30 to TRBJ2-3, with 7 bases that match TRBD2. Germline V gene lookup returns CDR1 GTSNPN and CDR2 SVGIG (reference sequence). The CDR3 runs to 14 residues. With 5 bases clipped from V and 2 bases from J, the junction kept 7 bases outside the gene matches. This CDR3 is CAWAPGLNTDTQYF. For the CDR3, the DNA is TGTGCCTGGGCCCCGGGACTAAACACAGATACGCAGTATTTT.

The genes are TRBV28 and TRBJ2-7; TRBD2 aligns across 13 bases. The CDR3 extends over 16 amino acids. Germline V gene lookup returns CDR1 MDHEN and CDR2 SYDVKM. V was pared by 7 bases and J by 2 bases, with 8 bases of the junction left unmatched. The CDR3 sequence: CASIVGGTSGAYEQYF. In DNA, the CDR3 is TGTGCCAGCATCGTAGGGGGGACTAGCGGGGCCTACGAGCAGTACTTC.

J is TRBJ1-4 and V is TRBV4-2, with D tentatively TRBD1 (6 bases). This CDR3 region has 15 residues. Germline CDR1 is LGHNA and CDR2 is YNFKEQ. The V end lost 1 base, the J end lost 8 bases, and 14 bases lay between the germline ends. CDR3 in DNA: TGTGCCAGCAGCCAAGTTAAACAGGGAGGCGAAAAACTGTTTTTT. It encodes CASSQVKQGGEKLFF.

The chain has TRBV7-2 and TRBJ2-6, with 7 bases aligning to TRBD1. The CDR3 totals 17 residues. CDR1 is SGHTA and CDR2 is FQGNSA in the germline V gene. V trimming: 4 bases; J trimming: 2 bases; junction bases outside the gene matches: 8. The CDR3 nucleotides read TGTGCCAGCAGCTCCGGACAGGCGAAGCCTGGGGCCAACGTCCTGACTTTC. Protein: CASSSGQAKPGANVLTF.